The clone carrying this T cell receptor beta chain has ten or more counts. Germline V gene lookup returns CDR1 LNHNV and CDR2 YYDKDF (reference sequence). CDR3 length: 13 amino acids. Trimming shortened V by 5 bases and J by 2 bases, and 9 bases separated the two germline ends. The investigators amplified TCR beta CDR3 regions from RNA transcripts. Researchers ran a first-round RT-PCR on the TCR CDR3 using the HTBI primer set. TCRdb called the multiplex PCR reads again in MiXCR, with one record for every CDR3 protein. This table holds more than 500,000 distinct CDR3 sequences, about 15% found once. This sample was included in a study of T cells in Graves' hyperthyroidism and ophthalmopathy.

This chain connects TRBV15 to TRBJ2-5; D is unclear. The sample consisted of blood. The receptor comes from a woman between 35 and 50 years old with Graves' hyperthyroidism. CDR3 protein: CATSGFTQETQYF. DNA for the CDR3: TGTGCCACCAGCGGCTTCACACAAGAGACCCAGTACTTC. Drawing the rest from reference TRBV15 and TRBJ2-5, the complete variable domain is DAMVIQNPRYQVTQFGKPVTLSCSQTLNHNVMYWYQQKSSQAPKLLFHYYDKDFNNEADTPDNFQSRRPNTSFCFLDIRSPGLGDTAMYLCATSGFTQETQYFGPGTRLLVL.